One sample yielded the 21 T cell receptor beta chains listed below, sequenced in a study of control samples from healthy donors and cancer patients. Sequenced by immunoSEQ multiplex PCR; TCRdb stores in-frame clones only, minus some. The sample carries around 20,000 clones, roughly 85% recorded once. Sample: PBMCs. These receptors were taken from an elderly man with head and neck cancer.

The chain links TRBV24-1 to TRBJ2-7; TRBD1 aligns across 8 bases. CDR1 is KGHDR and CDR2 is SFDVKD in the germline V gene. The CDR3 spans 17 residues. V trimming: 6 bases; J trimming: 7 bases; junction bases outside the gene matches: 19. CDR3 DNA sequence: TGTGCCACCAGTTTTGTTCGCCCGGGACAGGCAGGGGTGGAGCAGTACTTC. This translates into CATSFVRPGQAGVEQYF.

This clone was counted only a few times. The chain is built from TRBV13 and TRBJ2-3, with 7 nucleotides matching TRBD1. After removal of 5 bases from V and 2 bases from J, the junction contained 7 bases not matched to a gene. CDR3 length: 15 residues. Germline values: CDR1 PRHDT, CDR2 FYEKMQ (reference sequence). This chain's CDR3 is CASSLRDSYTDTQYF. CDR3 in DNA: TGTGCCAGCAGCCTTCGGGACAGCTACACAGATACGCAGTATTTT.

CDR3 DNA sequence: TGTGCCAGCAGCGGGACAGGCAATCAGCCCCAGCATTTT. Translating gives CASSGTGNQPQHF. The J gene is TRBJ1-5, the V gene TRBV3-1 (or the pseudogene TRBV3-2), with 7 bases that match TRBD1. Germline-derived CDR1 and CDR2 are LGHDT and YNNKEL (reference sequence). V shed 5 bases and J 2 bases; nucleotides not matched to a gene: 0. This CDR3 spans 13 amino acids.

CDR3 DNA sequence: TGTGCCACTCATTCCCAGGACAGGGTAACTGAAGCTTTCTTT. Protein: CATHSQDRVTEAFF. The V and J genes are TRBV3-1 (or the pseudogene TRBV3-2) and TRBJ1-1; TRBD1 agrees at 8 bases. With V trimmed by 10 bases and J by 5 bases, 12 bases remained unmatched. Looked up from germline, CDR1 is LGHDT and CDR2 is YNNKEL (reference sequence). The CDR3 is 14 residues long.

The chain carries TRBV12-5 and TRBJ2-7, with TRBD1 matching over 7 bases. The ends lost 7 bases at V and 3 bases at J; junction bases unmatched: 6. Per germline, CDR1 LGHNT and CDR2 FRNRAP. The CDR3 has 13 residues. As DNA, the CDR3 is TGTGCTAGTGTCCTACAGGGGAGCTACGAGCAGTACTTC. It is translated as CASVLQGSYEQYF.

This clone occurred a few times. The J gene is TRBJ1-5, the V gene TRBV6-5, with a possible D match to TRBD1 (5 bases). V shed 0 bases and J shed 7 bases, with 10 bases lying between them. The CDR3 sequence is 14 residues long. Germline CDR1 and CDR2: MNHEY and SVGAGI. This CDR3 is CASSYSREGQPQHF. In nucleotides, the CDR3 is TGTGCCAGCAGTTACTCCAGGGAAGGCCAGCCCCAGCATTTT.

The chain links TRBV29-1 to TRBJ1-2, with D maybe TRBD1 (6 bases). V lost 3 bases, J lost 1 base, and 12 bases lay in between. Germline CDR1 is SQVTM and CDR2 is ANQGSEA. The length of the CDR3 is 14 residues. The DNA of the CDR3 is TGCAGCGTTGACCCCGGACAGAATAACTATGGCTACACCTTC. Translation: CSVDPGQNNYGYTF.

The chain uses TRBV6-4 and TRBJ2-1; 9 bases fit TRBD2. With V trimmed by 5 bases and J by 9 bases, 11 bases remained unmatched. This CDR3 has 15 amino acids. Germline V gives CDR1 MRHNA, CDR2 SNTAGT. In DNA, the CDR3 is TGTGCCAGCAGTCCAATAGCGGGAGAGTCGGGTGAGCAGTTCTTC. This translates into CASSPIAGESGEQFF.

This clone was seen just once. The DNA of the CDR3 is TGTGCCAGCAGCCCACTCGACGGGGAGCTGTTTTTT. This encodes CASSPLDGELFF. This chain joins TRBV3-1 (or the pseudogene TRBV3-2) and TRBJ2-2; D unclear. Germline CDR1 and CDR2: LGHDT and YNNKEL (reference sequence). Trimming took 4 bases from V and 7 from J, leaving 7 bases between them. The CDR3 length is 12 residues.

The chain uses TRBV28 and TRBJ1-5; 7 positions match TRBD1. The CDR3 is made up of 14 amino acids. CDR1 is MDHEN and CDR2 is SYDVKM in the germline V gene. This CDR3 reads CALKGAKGNQPQHF. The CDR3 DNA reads TGTGCTTTAAAGGGGGCTAAGGGCAATCAGCCCCAGCATTTT.

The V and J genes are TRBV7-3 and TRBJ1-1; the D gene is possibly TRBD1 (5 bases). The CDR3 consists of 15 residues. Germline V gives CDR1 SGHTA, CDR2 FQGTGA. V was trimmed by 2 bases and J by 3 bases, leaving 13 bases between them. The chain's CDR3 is CASSLRPGRDTEAFF. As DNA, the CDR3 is TGTGCCAGCAGCTTACGTCCGGGGCGGGACACTGAAGCTTTCTTT.

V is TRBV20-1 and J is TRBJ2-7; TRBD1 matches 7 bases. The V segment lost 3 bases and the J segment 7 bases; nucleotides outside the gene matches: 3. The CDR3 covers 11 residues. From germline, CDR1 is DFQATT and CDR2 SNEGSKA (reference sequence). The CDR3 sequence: CSASRGMEQYF. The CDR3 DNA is TGCAGTGCTAGCAGGGGGATGGAGCAGTACTTC.

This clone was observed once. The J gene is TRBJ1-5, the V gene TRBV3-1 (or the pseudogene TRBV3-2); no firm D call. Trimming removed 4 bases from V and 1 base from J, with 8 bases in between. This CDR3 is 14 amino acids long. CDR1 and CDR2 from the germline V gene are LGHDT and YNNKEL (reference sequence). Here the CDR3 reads CASSLAGSNQPQHF. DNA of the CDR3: TGTGCCAGCAGCCTAGCGGGGAGCAATCAGCCCCAGCATTTT.

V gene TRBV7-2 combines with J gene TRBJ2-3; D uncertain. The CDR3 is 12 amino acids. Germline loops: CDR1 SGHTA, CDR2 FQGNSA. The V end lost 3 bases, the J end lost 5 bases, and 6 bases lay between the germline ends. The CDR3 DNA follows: TGTGCCAGCAGCTTTATAGAAGATACGCAGTATTTT. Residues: CASSFIEDTQYF.

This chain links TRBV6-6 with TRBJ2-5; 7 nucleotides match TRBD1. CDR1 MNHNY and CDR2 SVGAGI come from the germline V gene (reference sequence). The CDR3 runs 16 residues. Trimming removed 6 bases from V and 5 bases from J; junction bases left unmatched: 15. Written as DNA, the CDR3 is TGTGCCAGCAGCCAACAGACACTTGACAGGGTGGAGACCCAGTACTTC. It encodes CASSQQTLDRVETQYF.

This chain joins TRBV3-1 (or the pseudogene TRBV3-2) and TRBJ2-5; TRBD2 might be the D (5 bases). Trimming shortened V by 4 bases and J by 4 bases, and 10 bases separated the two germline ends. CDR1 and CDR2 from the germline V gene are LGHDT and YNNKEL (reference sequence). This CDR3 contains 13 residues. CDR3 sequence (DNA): TGTGCCAGCAGCCCTTACGAGGGAGAGACCCAGTACTTC. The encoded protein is CASSPYEGETQYF.

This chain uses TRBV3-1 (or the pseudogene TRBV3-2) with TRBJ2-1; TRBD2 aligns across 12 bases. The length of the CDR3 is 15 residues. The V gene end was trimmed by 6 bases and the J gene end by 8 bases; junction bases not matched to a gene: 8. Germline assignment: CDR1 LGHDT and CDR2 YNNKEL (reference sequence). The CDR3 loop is CASRLLAGGRDEQFF. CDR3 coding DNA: TGTGCCAGCAGGCTACTAGCGGGAGGTAGGGATGAGCAGTTCTTC.

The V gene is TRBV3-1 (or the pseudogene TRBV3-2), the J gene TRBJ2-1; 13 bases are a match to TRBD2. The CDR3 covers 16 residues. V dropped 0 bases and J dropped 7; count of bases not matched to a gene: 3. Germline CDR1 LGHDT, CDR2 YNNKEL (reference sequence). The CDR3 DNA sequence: TGTGCCAGCAGCCAAGATAGGGGACTAGCGGGAAATGAGCAGTTCTTC. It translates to CASSQDRGLAGNEQFF.

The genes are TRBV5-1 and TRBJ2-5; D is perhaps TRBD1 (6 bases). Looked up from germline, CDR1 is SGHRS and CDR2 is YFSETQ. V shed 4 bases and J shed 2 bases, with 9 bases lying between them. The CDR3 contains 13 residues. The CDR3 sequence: CASSQGQQETQYF. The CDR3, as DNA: TGCGCCAGCAGCCAAGGACAGCAAGAGACCCAGTACTTC.

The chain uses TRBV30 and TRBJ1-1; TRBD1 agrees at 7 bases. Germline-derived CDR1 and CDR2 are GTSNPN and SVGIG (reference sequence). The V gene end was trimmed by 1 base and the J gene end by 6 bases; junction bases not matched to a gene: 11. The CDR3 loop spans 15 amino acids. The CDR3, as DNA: TGTGCCTGGAGTGCGACCGGGACAGTGGTTTCTGAAGCTTTCTTT. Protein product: CAWSATGTVVSEAFF.

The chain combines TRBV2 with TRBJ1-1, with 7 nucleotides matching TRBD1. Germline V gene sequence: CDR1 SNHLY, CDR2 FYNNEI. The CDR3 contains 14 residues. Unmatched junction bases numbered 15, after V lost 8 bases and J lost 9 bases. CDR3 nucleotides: TGTGCCAGCGTGACCCCTCAGACAGGGAGGCAAGCTTTCTTT. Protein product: CASVTPQTGRQAFF.